This TCR beta chain was sequenced during a study of regulatory T cells (dated by TCRdb to 2016 to 2018). Describing the broader study: T-cell receptor beta repertoires of sorted regulatory, conventional CD4+ and CD8+ T cells were compared between CD3G-deficient patients and healthy controls. General findings and caveats noted by the study authors: Enrichment for hydrophobic residues at CDR3 positions 6 and 7 was found in conventional CD4+ T cells from CD3G-deficient patients, suggesting more self-reactive specificities. Repertoires from patients had restricted unique TRB V-J pairs and skewed V and J gene usage, with the strongest effect in regulatory T cells.

Spanning cysteine to phenylalanine, the CDR3 consists of 14 amino acids. The sequence is cut down to CDR3 DNA, 42 bases in frame from base 1. The trim is 5 bases for V and 2 bases for J, with a gap of 12 bases between the germline ends. Taken from the germline V gene, the CDR1 and CDR2 loops are MNHNS and SASEGT. The multiplex PCR relied on 52 forward TRBV primers and 13 reverse TRBJ primers, and amplification bias was corrected through assay-based and computational methods. Rearranged TRB loci were amplified from genomic DNA by multiplex PCR within the immunoSEQ assay. TRB amplicons were sequenced using an Illumina HiSeq platform. The published analysis was carried out like this. Custom algorithms error-filtered the raw sequences and aligned them to reference gene sequences, after which the immunoSEQ online tools were used for analysis. Frequencies of productive and nonproductive TRB rearrangements were evaluated among both unique and total sequences. Assessment of potential self-reactivity relied on the hydrophobicity of positions 6 and 7 in the TRB CDR3, along with their amino acid composition. Groups were compared by t tests, Mann-Whitney tests or two-way ANOVA performed in Prism software. TCRdb took this table from immuneACCESS and kept in-frame rearrangements with V and J called. Such tables lack part of the clones; where checked against another copy, unresolved V genes explain under half of the gap, and the rest is unexplained. V and J calls and clone size are as listed in that table; D and trimming were resolved from the DNA. The sample has fewer than 20,000 clones on record, more than 65% of them singletons. The ten largest account for about 8% of the sample.

Evidence of autoimmunity was found in all CD3G-deficient patients, and more severe autoimmunity was observed in two of the patients. At testing, patients were between 2 and 39 years old and showed lower naive and higher memory CD4+ and CD8+ T-cell proportions. CD4+ cells were FACS-sorted into CD25-high CD127-low regulatory T cells and CD25-low CD127-high conventional CD4+ T cells. About six individuals with CD3G deficiency made up the patient group. Patient samples and clinical data came from an international physician network spanning the United States, Europe and Asia. Ficoll density separation was used to isolate peripheral blood mononuclear cells. About this clone itself: The clone's antigen remains unknown. Base quality data are lacking; no much larger clone is found one base away.

This clonotype was obtained from a person in their twenties or thirties with CD3G deficiency. Sequences were obtained from conventional CD4+ T cells sorted from blood. The sequence links TRBV6-1 to TRBJ1-2, with the D segment identity uncertain. The CDR3 protein is CASSSSKMNYGYTF. In nucleotides, the sequence is TGTGCCAGCAGTTCTTCTAAGATGAACTATGGCTACACCTTC.